These 16 T cell receptor beta chains originate from one sample sequenced in a study of beta chain features in type 1 diabetes. Study-wide findings and caveats: TCRB CDR3s were moderately but significantly shorter in Type 1 diabetes patients in all four CD4+ subsets.

These receptors' targets are unknown. Investigators reverse transcribed all isolated RNA, so they sequenced expressed TCRB transcripts. Profiled with immunoSEQ multiplex PCR; TCRdb holds only in-frame clones, not every one. The sample records 300,000 to 350,000 clones, less than 15% being singletons. Sequencing was carried out using naive CD4+ T cells from blood. The receptors were gathered from a woman between 18 and 29 years old with type 1 diabetes.

This clone appeared a few times. In DNA form, the CDR3 reads TGTGCCAGCAGCCCGACAGGACTAGCGGAAACCTACGAGCAGTACTTC. Translation: CASSPTGLAETYEQYF. The chain joins TRBV5-6 to TRBJ2-7, with TRBD2 identical over 10 bases. In germline, CDR1 is SGHDT, CDR2 YYEEEE. The CDR3 contains 16 residues. The V gene end was trimmed by 4 bases and the J gene end by 2 bases; junction bases not matched to a gene: 9.

This clone was seen more than once but under ten times. V usage is TRBV5-1 and J usage is TRBJ1-2, with D possibly being TRBD1 (5 bases). The CDR3 sequence is 14 residues long. The germline CDR1 and CDR2 sequences are SGHRS and YFSETQ. Trimming took off 0 bases at V and 5 bases at J, with 11 bases between the two ends. The CDR3 DNA is TGCGCCAGCAGCTTGGATGGGACTTCTTATGGCTACACCTTC. It is translated as CASSLDGTSYGYTF.

The genes are TRBV28 and TRBJ2-1, with a weak D call TRBD2 (5 bases). Germline CDR1 reads MDHEN; CDR2 reads SYDVKM. Trimming took 5 bases from V and 4 from J, leaving 15 bases between them. The CDR3 length is 15 residues. CDR3 in DNA: TGTGCCAGCAGTCCGCTGCGCGGGTATTACAATGAGCAGTTCTTC. Protein product: CASSPLRGYYNEQFF.

This clone was counted a few times. This chain joins TRBV18 and TRBJ2-3; D may be TRBD1 (6 bases). Trimming shortened V by 6 bases and J by 1 base, and 8 bases separated the two germline ends. This CDR3 contains 13 residues. Germline V CDR1 and CDR2: KGHSH, LQKENI. CDR3 residues: CASSRQGTDTQYF. In DNA, the CDR3 is TGTGCCAGCTCCCGACAGGGCACAGATACGCAGTATTTT.

As concerns this clone: The same CDR3 arises from other DNA sequences in this sample as well. The J gene is TRBJ2-5, the V gene TRBV7-2; 7 bases line up with TRBD1. Per the germline V gene, CDR1 is SGHTA and CDR2 is FQGNSA. V was clipped by 1 base and J by 4 bases; unmatched bases: 6. The CDR3 contains 15 residues. The CDR3 nucleotides are TGTGCCAGCAGCTTAGTAACAGGGGTAGGAGAGACCCAGTACTTC. Translation: CASSLVTGVGETQYF.

This clone was found a few times. This rearrangement joins TRBV10-3 to TRBJ2-1; TRBD2 is a possible D gene (5 bases). Trimming removed 0 bases from V and 12 bases from J, with 15 bases in between. CDR3 size: 14 residues. Per germline, CDR1 ENHRY and CDR2 SYGVKD. The CDR3 reads CAISESRLSGGQFF. Written as DNA, the CDR3 is TGTGCCATCAGTGAGTCGAGACTCAGCGGTGGGCAGTTCTTC.

This clone was picked up a small number of times. The chain carries TRBV30 and TRBJ2-1; 8 bases match TRBD2. Trimming cost V 3 bases and J 3 bases; bases outside gene matches: 16. From germline, CDR1 is GTSNPN and CDR2 SVGIG (reference sequence). The CDR3 extends over 18 amino acids. The DNA for the CDR3 is TGTGCCTGGAGGGTACTAGCGGAGACCTCCTGGGGCTACAATGAGCAGTTCTTC. Its protein product is CAWRVLAETSWGYNEQFF.

This clone was found a few times. The chain joins TRBV7-9 to TRBJ2-1, with unresolved D. There are 12 residues in the CDR3. V dropped 2 bases and J dropped 3 bases, with 2 bases sitting between them. Germline V lookup: CDR1 SEHNR, CDR2 FQNEAQ (reference sequence). The CDR3 DNA follows: TGTGCCAGCAGCTTACGCTACAATGAGCAGTTCTTC. Protein sequence: CASSLRYNEQFF.

This clone was detected a few times. The rearrangement joins TRBV19 to TRBJ2-3; 7 positions match TRBD2. The CDR3 is made up of 15 amino acids. Germline values: CDR1 LNHDA, CDR2 SQIVND (reference sequence). The J segment lost 5 bases and the V segment lost 6 bases, leaving 11 bases of the junction unmatched. The CDR3 protein is CASSMRREFGDTQYF. The CDR3 nucleotides are TGTGCCAGTAGCATGAGGCGGGAGTTTGGAGATACGCAGTATTTT. Combining the CDR3 with reference TRBV19 and TRBJ2-3 gives the whole variable domain DGGITQSPKYLFRKEGQNVTLSCEQNLNHDAMYWYRQDPGQGLRLIYYSQIVNDFQKGDIAEGYSVSREKKESFPLTVTSAQKNPTAFYLCASSMRREFGDTQYFGPGTRLTVL.

A few counts support this clone. The chain recombines TRBV7-2 with TRBJ2-7; 9 bases match TRBD1. J lost 4 bases, V lost 5 bases, and 9 bases had no gene match. Germline assignment: CDR1 SGHTA and CDR2 FQGNSA. The CDR3 is made up of 15 amino acids. CDR3 DNA: TGTGCCAGCAGCCCTAGTTTGGGACAGGGTTACGAGCAGTACGTC. It specifies CASSPSLGQGYEQYV.

This clone was detected only a few times. In the same sample, other DNA sequences code for this CDR3. The chain has TRBV9 and TRBJ2-2; 7 bases match TRBD2. V was pared by 2 bases and J by 4 bases, with 5 bases of the junction left unmatched. The CDR3 runs to 15 residues. Germline CDR1 reads SGDLS; CDR2 reads YYNGEE. The CDR3 DNA reads as TGTGCCAGCAGCGTCGGTGGGAGGGGCACCGGGGAGCTGTTTTTT. Translating it yields CASSVGGRGTGELFF.

The genes are TRBV9 and TRBJ2-4; maybe TRBD2 (7 bases). Germline V gene sequence: CDR1 SGDLS, CDR2 YYNGEE. V was pared by 4 bases and J by 7 bases, with 12 bases between. This CDR3 region has 13 residues. The CDR3 coding sequence is TGTGCCAGCAGCCCCCCGGGGGGCAACATTCAGTACTTC. Translating it yields CASSPPGGNIQYF. Based on the CDR3 plus reference TRBV9 and TRBJ2-4, the full variable domain is DSGVTQTPKHLITATGQRVTLRCSPRSGDLSVYWYQQSLDQGLQFLIQYYNGEERAKGNILERFSAQQFPDLHSELNLSSLELGDSALYFCASSPPGGNIQYFGAGTRLSVL.

A few counts support this clone. The chain recombines TRBV11-2 with TRBJ2-3; weak D call: TRBD1 (6 bases). V was shortened by 0 bases and J by 4 bases, with 11 bases between the two germline ends. Germline values: CDR1 SGHAT, CDR2 FQNNGV. The CDR3 is made up of 15 amino acids. The CDR3 loop reads CASSLDSTGPDTQYF. The CDR3 DNA sequence: TGTGCCAGCAGCTTAGATTCCACAGGGCCAGATACGCAGTATTTT.

The V call is TRBV4-2, the J call TRBJ2-3; the match to TRBD2 covers 7 bases. The junction had 11 bases not matched to a gene; V was cut back by 10 bases and J by 4 bases. CDR1 LGHNA and CDR2 YNFKEQ come from the germline V gene. The CDR3 is 14 residues long. The DNA of the CDR3 is TGTGCCATTTCGGTCAGCGGGATCTCAGATACGCAGTATTTT. Translating gives CAISVSGISDTQYF.

This clone was recorded a few times. At one of its ends the junction is not consistent with the germline gene, which may arise from a read error. The chain employs TRBV19 and TRBJ2-1; D call uncertain. The CDR3 sequence is 14 residues long. The germline gives CDR1 LNHDA, CDR2 SQIVND (reference sequence). CDR3 region: CASSIPGIDNEQFF. In DNA, the CDR3 is TGTGCCAGTAGTATCCCCGGAATCGACAACGAGCAGTTCTTC.

Here the CDR3 reads CSASGDQPQHF. CDR3 coding DNA: TGCAGTGCGTCGGGGGATCAGCCCCAGCATTTT. The chain has TRBV20-1 and TRBJ1-5; a weak D match, TRBD1 (5 bases). CDR3 length: 11 amino acids. Trimming removed 6 bases at V and 5 bases at J, with 8 bases between. The V gene's germline CDR1 is DFQATT and CDR2 SNEGSKA (reference sequence).